These 32 T cell receptor beta chains share one sample of origin, sequenced in a study of T cell responses to AZD1222 COVID-19 vaccine. The protocol was immunoSEQ multiplex PCR, while the TCRdb copy is restricted to in-frame clones and leaves out a portion. The repertoire holds approximately 120,000 clones, with about 88% as singletons. The starting material was peripheral blood, obtained on day 0 of AZD1222 vaccination. Receptor source: an adult in good health.

This clone appeared once. The chain couples TRBV28 to TRBJ2-7; 8 bases fit TRBD2. J gave up 2 bases and V 6 bases, and 9 bases lay outside the gene matches. The CDR3 contains 15 residues. Germline loops: CDR1 MDHEN, CDR2 SYDVKM. Here the CDR3 DNA reads TGTGCCAGCAGCACTCGGGGGGGTATGACCTACGAGCAGTACTTC. Amino acid sequence: CASSTRGGMTYEQYF.

The CDR3 loop reads CASSIEGLPRNEQFF. Written as DNA, the CDR3 is TGTGCCAGTAGTATAGAGGGTCTACCTAGGAATGAGCAGTTCTTC. This chain uses TRBV19 with TRBJ2-1, with D unresolved. In germline, CDR1 is LNHDA, CDR2 SQIVND (reference sequence). CDR3 size: 15 residues. V lost 0 bases, J lost 7 bases, and 13 bases lay in between.

J is TRBJ2-5 and V is TRBV3-1 (or the pseudogene TRBV3-2), with TRBD2 matching 12 bases. The CDR3 sequence is 15 residues long. With V trimmed by 0 bases and J by 4 bases, 0 bases remained unmatched. Germline CDR1 reads LGHDT; CDR2 reads YNNKEL (reference sequence). The CDR3 nucleotides read TGTGCCAGCAGCCAAGAGACTAGCGGGAGAGAGACCCAGTACTTC. It specifies CASSQETSGRETQYF.

For this clone: In the same sample, other DNA sequences code for this CDR3. V usage is TRBV19 and J usage is TRBJ2-3; TRBD2 matches at 11 bases. CDR1 LNHDA and CDR2 SQIVND come from the germline V gene (reference sequence). V shed 8 bases, J shed 1 base, and the junction held 2 bases outside the gene matches. The length of the CDR3 is 14 residues. The CDR3 here is CASSGLAGTDTQYF. The CDR3 nucleotides are TGTGCCAGTTCGGGACTAGCGGGCACAGATACGCAGTATTTT.

The chain combines TRBV5-3 with TRBJ1-2, with 7 positions matching TRBD1. TRBV5-3 counts as an open reading frame of uncertain function. After removal of 5 bases from V and 0 bases from J, the junction contained 10 bases not matched to a gene. CDR3 length: 16 residues. The CDR3 reads CARRQGQAYSNYGYTF. The CDR3 nucleotides are TGTGCCAGAAGACAAGGACAGGCCTATTCTAACTATGGCTACACCTTC.

CDR3 in amino acids: CATRADTQYF. DNA of the CDR3: TGTGCCACCCGCGCAGATACGCAGTATTTT. The chain employs TRBV24-1 and TRBJ2-3; no definite D call. Germline V gene sequence: CDR1 KGHDR, CDR2 SFDVKD. V gave up 9 bases and J gave up 4 bases, with 4 bases separating them. CDR3 length: 10 residues.

The chain carries TRBV2 and TRBJ1-1; D is unresolved. Germline V gives CDR1 SNHLY, CDR2 FYNNEI. V lost 6 bases, J lost 2 bases, and 16 bases lay in between. The length of the CDR3 is 15 residues. The CDR3: CASRADTVTNTEAFF. The CDR3 DNA is TGTGCCAGCAGGGCTGACACGGTAACTAACACTGAAGCTTTCTTT.

This clone has only one observation. This chain joins TRBV19 and TRBJ1-3; the D gene is possibly TRBD1 (5 bases). The CDR3 spans 15 residues. V lost 4 bases and J 2 bases, leaving 12 bases between the germline ends. Per germline, CDR1 LNHDA and CDR2 SQIVND (reference sequence). This CDR3 is CASSTSGGTGNTIYF. The CDR3 nucleotides are TGTGCCAGTAGTACCTCCGGGGGAACTGGAAACACCATATATTTT.

V usage is TRBV5-6 and J usage is TRBJ1-2; D is undetermined. V lost 0 bases, J lost 3 bases, and 9 bases lay in between. Per the germline V gene, CDR1 is SGHDT and CDR2 is YYEEEE. The CDR3 runs 14 residues. The CDR3 sequence: CASSLEGGDYGYTF. In DNA form, the CDR3 reads TGTGCCAGCAGCTTGGAAGGAGGCGACTATGGCTACACCTTC.

The V call is TRBV11-1, the J call TRBJ2-5, with TRBD2 matching 9 bases. V was pared by 5 bases and J by 5 bases, with 12 bases of the junction left unmatched. The germline CDR1 and CDR2 sequences are SGHAT and FQDESV (reference sequence). The CDR3 loop spans 16 amino acids. The CDR3 coding sequence is TGTGCCAGCAGCCCGGGTGGCGGGAGGGCACGGGAGACCCAGTACTTC. This encodes CASSPGGGRARETQYF.

This chain uses TRBV13 with TRBJ2-1, with TRBD2 identical over 7 bases. The trim removed 5 bases at V and 3 bases at J, leaving 7 bases unmatched. This CDR3 has 15 residues. Germline V gene data show CDR1 as PRHDT and CDR2 as FYEKMQ (reference sequence). In DNA, the CDR3 is TGTGCCAGCAGCCCCGAGCGGGGATTCTACAATGAGCAGTTCTTC. It translates to CASSPERGFYNEQFF. The full variable domain, with the rest looked up from reference TRBV13 and TRBJ2-1, is AAGVIQSPRHLIKEKRETATLKCYPIPRHDTVYWYQQGPGQDPQFLISFYEKMQSDKGSIPDRFSAQQFSDYHSELNMSSLELGDSALYFCASSPERGFYNEQFFGPGTRLTVL.

This clone was seen more than once but under ten times. The chain combines TRBV10-3 with TRBJ2-7; 9 bases match TRBD1. Losses at the gene ends were 6 bases for V and 1 base for J; bases not matched to a gene: 7. This CDR3 has 15 residues. CDR1 is ENHRY, CDR2 SYGVKD, per germline. As DNA, the CDR3 is TGTGCCATCAGGGCCCCTGGACAGGGGTCCTACGAGCAGTACTTC. Its translation is CAIRAPGQGSYEQYF.

The V gene is TRBV7-2, the J gene TRBJ1-5; TRBD1 aligns across 7 bases. CDR1 and CDR2 (germline): SGHTA, FQGNSA. The CDR3 loop spans 15 amino acids. V lost 3 bases and J lost 0; bases outside the gene matches: 2. In nucleotides, the CDR3 is TGTGCCAGCAGCTTGAGGACAGGTAGCAATCAGCCCCAGCATTTT. It codes for CASSLRTGSNQPQHF.

The chain joins TRBV11-2 to TRBJ1-2; D is unresolved. The V end lost 1 base, the J end lost 7 bases, and 10 bases lay between the germline ends. The CDR3 has 13 amino acids. Germline V lookup: CDR1 SGHAT, CDR2 FQNNGV. The CDR3 coding sequence is TGTGCCAGCAGCTTAGGGGGTGTATTTGGCTACACCTTC. Translation: CASSLGGVFGYTF.

The chain combines TRBV18 with TRBJ2-7; D is unresolved. The CDR3 totals 14 residues. Germline V gene data show CDR1 as KGHSH and CDR2 as LQKENI. V was clipped by 3 bases and J by 1 base, with 10 bases between them. Written as DNA, the CDR3 is TGTGCCAGCTCACCGCCCCATGGTTCCTACGAGCAGTACTTC. Encoded protein: CASSPPHGSYEQYF.

This clone has more than one count but fewer than ten. This rearrangement joins TRBV12-3 or TRBV12-4 to TRBJ1-2, with unresolved D. Trimming stripped 5 bases from V and 5 bases from J, with 9 bases between. This CDR3 contains 12 residues. The CDR3 region is CASSTYRYGYTF. The CDR3 DNA is TGTGCCAGCAGTACCTATCGGTATGGCTACACCTTC.

The rearrangement uses TRBV27 and TRBJ2-7; 9 bases match TRBD1. The CDR3 loop spans 16 amino acids. Germline V gene lookup returns CDR1 MNHEY and CDR2 SMNVEV (reference sequence). The junction had 6 bases not matched to a gene; V was cut back by 0 bases and J by 3 bases. The CDR3 coding sequence is TGTGCCAGCAGTTTATCGGCGGGGACAGGGTACTACGAGCAGTACTTC. The encoded protein is CASSLSAGTGYYEQYF.

The genes are TRBV6-5 and TRBJ2-3; 8 bases fit TRBD2. The germline gives CDR1 MNHEY, CDR2 SVGAGI. The CDR3 is 12 amino acids. Trimming cost V 5 bases and J 10 bases; bases outside gene matches: 5. DNA of the CDR3: TGTGCCAGCAGTAGCGGGGGCCAGGCGCAGTATTTT. Amino acid sequence: CASSSGGQAQYF.

This rearrangement joins TRBV3-1 (or the pseudogene TRBV3-2) to TRBJ1-1; no clear D. V was shortened by 7 bases and J by 0 bases, with 15 bases between the two germline ends. The V gene's germline CDR1 is LGHDT and CDR2 YNNKEL (reference sequence). The CDR3 totals 15 residues. The CDR3 DNA reads as TGTGCCAGCACCCCATCCCCTTTCATGAACACTGAAGCTTTCTTT. The encoded protein is CASTPSPFMNTEAFF.

The chain is built from TRBV6-5 and TRBJ2-1; D gene unclear. Germline-derived CDR1 and CDR2 are MNHEY and SVGAGI. The CDR3 length is 11 residues. The V and J ends lost 2 bases and 10 bases respectively, with 6 bases between them. CDR3 DNA: TGTGCCAGCAGTTACGTAGGGGAGCAGTTCTTC. Protein product: CASSYVGEQFF.

The V and J genes are TRBV25-1 and TRBJ2-3, with TRBD1 identical over 8 bases. V shed 9 bases and J 0 bases; nucleotides not matched to a gene: 8. The CDR3 runs 15 residues. Germline V gene data show CDR1 as MGHDK and CDR2 as SYGVNS. For the CDR3, the DNA is TGTGCCAGTTCGACAGGGGAGCAAAGCACAGATACGCAGTATTTT. It codes for CASSTGEQSTDTQYF.

The chain has TRBV24-1 and TRBJ2-1; D not certain. V lost 5 bases, J lost 7 bases, and 8 bases lay in between. Germline values: CDR1 KGHDR, CDR2 SFDVKD. The CDR3 runs 12 residues. The CDR3 is CATSGRANEQFF. CDR3 in DNA: TGTGCCACCAGTGGCCGAGCAAATGAGCAGTTCTTC.

The CDR3 nucleotides are TGTGCCAGCAGTTTATACGCAGGGTTGTTAGAGACCCAGTACTTC. It is translated as CASSLYAGLLETQYF. The chain uses TRBV27 and TRBJ2-5; the D gene is possibly TRBD1 (5 bases). The CDR3 loop spans 15 amino acids. Between the trimmed V and J ends, which lost 1 base and 4 bases, there was a span of 13 bases. Germline V lookup: CDR1 MNHEY, CDR2 SMNVEV (reference sequence).

V and J are TRBV7-8 and TRBJ1-2; 11 nucleotides align to TRBD1. Germline CDR1 is SGHVS and CDR2 is FQNEAQ. CDR3 length: 15 amino acids. The V segment lost 5 bases and the J segment 7 bases; nucleotides outside the gene matches: 9. The CDR3: CASSGLGQGAGGYTF. The CDR3 DNA reads as TGTGCCAGCAGCGGACTCGGACAGGGGGCCGGTGGCTACACCTTC.

CDR3 residues: CASSPRADTEAFF. The CDR3 DNA is TGTGCCAGCAGCCCCAGGGCCGACACTGAAGCTTTCTTT. The V and J genes are TRBV7-9 and TRBJ1-1; a possible D gene is TRBD1 (5 bases). This CDR3 contains 13 residues. Germline CDR1 reads SEHNR; CDR2 reads FQNEAQ (reference sequence). V was clipped by 5 bases and J by 3 bases, with 10 bases between them.

The rearrangement uses TRBV6-5 and TRBJ1-3; no clear D. V dropped 7 bases and J dropped 4 bases, with 17 bases sitting between them. The CDR3 is 15 amino acids. Germline V lookup: CDR1 MNHEY, CDR2 SVGAGI. The CDR3 DNA reads TGTGCCAGCACCCTTGAGGGTTACTCGGGAAACACCATATATTTT. Its translation is CASTLEGYSGNTIYF.

The rearrangement links TRBV14 to TRBJ1-1; TRBD1 matches at 8 bases. J was trimmed by 3 bases and V by 4 bases; bases with no gene match: 1. The CDR3 runs 13 residues. Germline CDR1 SGHDN, CDR2 FVKESK. In nucleotides, the CDR3 is TGTGCCAGCAGCCCACAGGGGGACACTGAAGCTTTCTTT. Translation gives CASSPQGDTEAFF.

The rearrangement joins TRBV6-2 or TRBV6-3 to TRBJ1-2; D gene unclear. Between the trimmed V and J ends, which lost 6 bases and 3 bases, there was a span of 11 bases. The CDR3 loop spans 13 amino acids. Germline CDR1 and CDR2: MNHEY and SVGEGT. The CDR3 bases are TGTGCCAGCAGCACGCCCATAGACTATGGCTACACCTTC. Translated: CASSTPIDYGYTF.

This chain joins TRBV7-9 and TRBJ2-7; TRBD1 agrees at 10 bases. The CDR3 covers 16 residues. With V trimmed by 4 bases and J by 4 bases, 10 bases remained unmatched. Germline CDR1 and CDR2: SEHNR and FQNEAQ (reference sequence). CDR3 amino acids: CASSSRRGQGQYEQYF. The CDR3 DNA follows: TGTGCCAGCAGCTCGCGGAGGGGACAGGGGCAATACGAGCAGTACTTC.

The gene calls are TRBV6-5 and TRBJ1-1, with D uncertain. This CDR3 is 15 amino acids long. V was shortened by 0 bases and J by 1 base, with 9 bases between the two germline ends. Per the germline V gene, CDR1 is MNHEY and CDR2 is SVGAGI. Written as DNA, the CDR3 is TGTGCCAGCAGTTACTCAAGGGCAGAGAACACTGAAGCTTTCTTT. Protein product: CASSYSRAENTEAFF.

This clone was recorded only once. V is TRBV10-3 and J is TRBJ2-1; D may match TRBD1 or TRBD2 (6 bases each). CDR1 is ENHRY, CDR2 SYGVKD, per germline. The V end lost 3 bases, the J end lost 5 bases, and 17 bases lay between the germline ends. CDR3 length: 16 residues. CDR3 DNA: TGTGCCATCAGTGAATATTCCCCCGGGGGCAACAATGAGCAGTTCTTC. It is translated as CAISEYSPGGNNEQFF.

The chain carries TRBV7-9 and TRBJ2-3, with 7 nucleotides matching TRBD2. Losses at the gene ends were 6 bases for V and 8 bases for J; bases not matched to a gene: 8. Germline V gene data show CDR1 as SEHNR and CDR2 as FQNEAQ (reference sequence). The CDR3 has 13 residues. CDR3: CASSPGEGTTQYF. The CDR3 DNA is TGTGCCAGCAGTCCGGGGGAGGGTACTACGCAGTATTTT.